This T cell receptor beta chain originates from a study of blood T cell repertoires in COVID-19. The method was immunoSEQ multiplex PCR; TCRdb's version includes in-frame clones alone and lacks a portion of them. In the table there are about 100,000 clones, 85% to 90% of which are singletons. The sample comprised peripheral blood. The TCR originated in a man in his fifties with active or convalescent COVID-19.

Here the CDR3 DNA reads TGCAGTGCATGGACACAAGAGACCCAGTACTTC. Amino acids: CSAWTQETQYF. The chain couples TRBV20-1 to TRBJ2-5, with a weak D call TRBD1 (5 bases). V was cut by 6 bases and J by 2 bases, with 7 bases left in between. CDR1 DFQATT and CDR2 SNEGSKA come from the germline V gene (reference sequence). This CDR3 contains 11 residues.